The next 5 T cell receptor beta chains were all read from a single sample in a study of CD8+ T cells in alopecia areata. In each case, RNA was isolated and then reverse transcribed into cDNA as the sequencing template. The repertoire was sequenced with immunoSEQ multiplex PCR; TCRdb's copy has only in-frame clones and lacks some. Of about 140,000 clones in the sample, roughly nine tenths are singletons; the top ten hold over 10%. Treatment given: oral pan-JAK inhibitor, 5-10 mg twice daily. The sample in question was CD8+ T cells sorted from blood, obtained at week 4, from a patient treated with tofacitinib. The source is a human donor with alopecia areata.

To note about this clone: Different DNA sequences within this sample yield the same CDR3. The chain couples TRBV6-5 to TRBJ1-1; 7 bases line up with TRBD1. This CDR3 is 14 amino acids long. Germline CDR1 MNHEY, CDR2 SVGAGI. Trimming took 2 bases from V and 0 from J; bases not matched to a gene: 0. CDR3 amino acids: CASSYGTVNTEAFF. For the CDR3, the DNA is TGTGCCAGCAGTTACGGGACAGTGAACACTGAAGCTTTCTTT.

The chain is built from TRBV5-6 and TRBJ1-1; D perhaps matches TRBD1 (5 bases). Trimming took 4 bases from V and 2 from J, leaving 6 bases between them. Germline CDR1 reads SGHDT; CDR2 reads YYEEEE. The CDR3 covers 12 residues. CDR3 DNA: TGTGCCAGCAGCACAGGTAACACTGAAGCTTTCTTT. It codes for CASSTGNTEAFF.

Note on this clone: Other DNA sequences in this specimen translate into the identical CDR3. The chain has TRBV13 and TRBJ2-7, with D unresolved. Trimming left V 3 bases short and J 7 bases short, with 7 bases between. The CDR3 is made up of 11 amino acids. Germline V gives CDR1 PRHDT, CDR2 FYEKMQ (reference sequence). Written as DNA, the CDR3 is TGTGCCAGCAGCTTCTCCGGGGAGCAGTACTTC. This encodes CASSFSGEQYF.

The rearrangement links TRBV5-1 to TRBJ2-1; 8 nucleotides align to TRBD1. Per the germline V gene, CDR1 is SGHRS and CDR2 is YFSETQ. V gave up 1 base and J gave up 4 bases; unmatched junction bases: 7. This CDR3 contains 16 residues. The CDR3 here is CASSLYRQGAYNEQFF. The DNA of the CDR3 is TGCGCCAGCAGCTTGTACAGGCAGGGGGCTTACAATGAGCAGTTCTTC.

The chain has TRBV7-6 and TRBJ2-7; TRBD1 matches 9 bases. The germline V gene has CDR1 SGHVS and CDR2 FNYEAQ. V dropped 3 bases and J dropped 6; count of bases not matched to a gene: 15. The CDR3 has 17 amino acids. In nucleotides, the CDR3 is TGTGCCAGCAGCTTCGACGCACAGGGGGCGTCGAACCGCGAGCAGTACTTC. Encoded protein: CASSFDAQGASNREQYF.